The next 8 T cell receptor beta chains were all read from a single sample in a study of vaccination and CD4 T cells after COVID-19. Stated treatment: roughly 10-day PBMC culture with coronavirus spike peptide pools or control peptides (ViraFEST assay). For these TCRs, the target antigens are not known. Oncomine TCR Beta short-read sequencing was applied to DNA from cultured CD4+ T cells. TCRdb called the PCR reads again in MiXCR, with one record for every CDR3 protein. The data show roughly 17,000 distinct CDR3 sequences, about 61% seen once. Sequenced material: CD4+ T cells from blood, cultured in vitro. These receptors all come from a human donor who had recovered from COVID-19.

This clonotype has only one observation. The chain recombines TRBV4-2 with TRBJ2-7; 11 nucleotides agree with TRBD1. Trimming cost V 3 bases and J 5 bases; bases outside gene matches: 3. The CDR3 loop spans 14 amino acids. CDR1 and CDR2 (germline): LGHNA, YNFKEQ. The CDR3 bases are TGTGCCAGCAGCCAGGACAGGGGGCTCAACGAGCAGTACTTC. It yields the protein CASSQDRGLNEQYF.

The chain carries TRBV20-1 and TRBJ1-5; 7 bases fit TRBD1. V trimming: 6 bases; J trimming: 3 bases; junction bases outside the gene matches: 20. This CDR3 spans 18 amino acids. CDR1 is DFQATT and CDR2 is SNEGSKA in the germline V gene (reference sequence). The chain's CDR3 is CSAVTTGQHRPSNQPQHF. The CDR3 DNA reads as TGCAGTGCCGTCACCACGGGACAGCACAGACCTTCCAATCAGCCCCAGCATTTT.

The J gene is TRBJ2-7, the V gene TRBV6-1; D remains unclear. Trimming removed 7 bases from V and 4 bases from J, with 17 bases in between. Germline V gives CDR1 MNHNS, CDR2 SASEGT. The CDR3 sequence is 14 residues long. The CDR3 DNA is TGTGCCAGCACCCGCACGATAGGGCAGTACGAGCAGTACTTC. Translating gives CASTRTIGQYEQYF.

This clonotype turned up a few times. The V and J genes are TRBV6-1 and TRBJ1-2; D ambiguous. Per the germline V gene, CDR1 is MNHNS and CDR2 is SASEGT. CDR3 length: 14 amino acids. Trimming removed 6 bases at V and 2 bases at J, with 13 bases between. CDR3 region: CASSSWTGNYGYTF. CDR3 coding DNA: TGTGCCAGCAGCTCGTGGACCGGGAACTATGGCTACACCTTC.

V gene TRBV4-2 combines with J gene TRBJ2-7, with 7 nucleotides matching TRBD1. The CDR3 length is 18 residues. V gave up 3 bases and J gave up 3 bases; unmatched junction bases: 17. From germline, CDR1 is LGHNA and CDR2 YNFKEQ. DNA of the CDR3: TGTGCCAGCAGCCACCGGGACAGTGAACGAGGGGCCAACTACGAGCAGTACTTC. Amino acids: CASSHRDSERGANYEQYF.

A few counts support this clonotype. This chain uses TRBV6-1 with TRBJ1-2, with 9 bases identical to TRBD1. Germline trimming cut 6 bases from V and 4 bases from J; bases unmatched to any gene: 9. Germline assignment: CDR1 MNHNS and CDR2 SASEGT. The CDR3 length is 15 residues. The CDR3, as DNA: TGTGCCAGCAGGGACAGGGGCGTTGGGTTCTATGGCTACACCTTC. It specifies CASRDRGVGFYGYTF.

The gene calls are TRBV20-1 and TRBJ2-5; 9 bases are shared with TRBD1. V lost 6 bases and J lost 0; bases outside the gene matches: 5. Germline assignment: CDR1 DFQATT and CDR2 SNEGSKA (reference sequence). The CDR3 consists of 14 residues. The CDR3 loop is CSAPGQGYQETQYF. CDR3 in DNA: TGCAGTGCCCCGGGACAGGGTTACCAAGAGACCCAGTACTTC.

The chain links TRBV7-8 to TRBJ1-5, with D possibly matching TRBD1 (5 bases). The germline V gene has CDR1 SGHVS and CDR2 FQNEAQ. V lost 0 bases and J 2 bases, leaving 8 bases between the germline ends. The CDR3 length is 15 residues. In DNA form, the CDR3 reads TGTGCCAGCAGCTTAGCGCGAGGGGGCAATCAGCCCCAGCATTTT. Its translation is CASSLARGGNQPQHF.